The 15 T cell receptor beta chains in this list originate from one sample, sequenced in a study of control samples from healthy donors and cancer patients. The repertoire was sequenced with immunoSEQ multiplex PCR; TCRdb's copy has only in-frame clones and lacks some. The repertoire consists of tens of thousands of clones, with around 75% occurring once and the leading ten covering 15% to 20%. The sequencing sample was made of formalin-fixed, paraffin-embedded tissue. These receptors came from a male donor with melanoma.

V is TRBV28 and J is TRBJ2-7; TRBD1 aligns across 8 bases. This CDR3 is built from 14 residues. Germline trimming cut 2 bases from V and 4 bases from J; bases unmatched to any gene: 4. Per germline, CDR1 MDHEN and CDR2 SYDVKM. CDR3 nucleotides: TGTGCCAGCAGTTTAGGGACAGGATGGTACGAGCAGTACTTC. This codes for CASSLGTGWYEQYF.

The chain uses TRBV5-1 and TRBJ2-5; a weak D match, TRBD2 (6 bases). CDR3 length: 16 residues. Per germline, CDR1 SGHRS and CDR2 YFSETQ. V was trimmed by 0 bases and J by 2 bases, leaving 14 bases between them. DNA for the CDR3: TGCGCCAGCAGCTTGGTCGGAGGGAGGATTCAAGAGACCCAGTACTTC. Translation: CASSLVGGRIQETQYF.

This chain uses TRBV10-3 with TRBJ2-5, with 8 nucleotides matching TRBD1. The V gene's germline CDR1 is ENHRY and CDR2 SYGVKD. The trim removed 0 bases at V and 3 bases at J, leaving 0 bases unmatched. The CDR3 is made up of 14 amino acids. CDR3 residues: CAISESTGEETQYF. The DNA for the CDR3 is TGTGCCATCAGTGAGTCGACAGGGGAAGAGACCCAGTACTTC.

The CDR3 nucleotides read TGTGCCAGCAGACCTGGGACAGCCATCTCCTACAATGAGCAGTTCTTC. It is translated as CASRPGTAISYNEQFF. The rearrangement uses TRBV6-2 or TRBV6-3 and TRBJ2-1; the match to TRBD1 covers 7 bases. Germline CDR1 MNHEY, CDR2 SVGEGT. Germline trimming cut 6 bases from V and 0 bases from J; bases unmatched to any gene: 8. The CDR3 sequence is 16 residues long.

The rearrangement uses TRBV5-1 and TRBJ2-7; 13 nucleotides agree with TRBD2. Germline CDR1 SGHRS, CDR2 YFSETQ. V dropped 4 bases and J dropped 3; count of bases not matched to a gene: 7. The CDR3 consists of 16 residues. CDR3 sequence (DNA): TGCGCCAGCAGCAGCGGACTAGCGGGAGCCCACTACGAGCAGTACTTC. Protein sequence: CASSSGLAGAHYEQYF.

V usage is TRBV7-7 and J usage is TRBJ2-1; tentative D call: TRBD2 (5 bases). Germline V gene sequence: CDR1 SSHAT, CDR2 FNYEAQ (reference sequence). V shed 4 bases and J shed 10 bases, with 17 bases lying between them. The CDR3 loop spans 14 amino acids. CDR3 sequence: CASSSYGLQGEQFF. The CDR3 coding sequence is TGTGCCAGCAGCTCATACGGACTCCAAGGGGAGCAGTTCTTC.

This chain connects TRBV29-1 to TRBJ2-5; D is uncertain. The CDR3 is 11 amino acids. The ends were cut back, 3 bases at V and 5 bases at J, with 7 bases in the middle. Germline loops: CDR1 SQVTM, CDR2 ANQGSEA. CDR3 in amino acids: CSVEVGETQYF. CDR3 bases: TGCAGCGTTGAGGTAGGGGAGACCCAGTACTTC.

The chain employs TRBV6-6 and TRBJ2-3; 7 bases are a match to TRBD2. V dropped 4 bases and J dropped 9; count of bases not matched to a gene: 7. Germline values: CDR1 MNHNY, CDR2 SVGAGI (reference sequence). This CDR3 spans 13 amino acids. This chain's CDR3 is CASSSPGLSTQYF. Written as DNA, the CDR3 is TGTGCCAGCAGTTCCCCGGGACTATCGACGCAGTATTTT.

The J gene is TRBJ1-6, the V gene TRBV28; D possibly corresponds to TRBD1 (6 bases). The length of the CDR3 is 13 residues. The germline V gene encodes CDR1 MDHEN and CDR2 SYDVKM. Trimming stripped 5 bases from V and 9 bases from J, with 11 bases between. The CDR3 sequence: CASSRGGLSPLHF. DNA for the CDR3: TGTGCCAGCAGTAGGGGGGGCCTTTCACCCCTCCACTTT.

V usage is TRBV7-3 and J usage is TRBJ2-2; D unresolved. V was shortened by 2 bases and J by 6 bases, with 4 bases between the two germline ends. Germline loops: CDR1 SGHTA, CDR2 FQGTGA. This CDR3 has 12 residues. The CDR3: CASSLRPGELFF. The CDR3 DNA follows: TGTGCCAGCAGCTTACGGCCCGGGGAGCTGTTTTTT.

This clone was counted many times. The rearrangement links TRBV7-8 to TRBJ2-5; 7 bases line up with TRBD1. Trimming at V came to 2 bases and at J to 1 base, leaving 7 bases not matched to a gene. The germline V gene encodes CDR1 SGHVS and CDR2 FQNEAQ. The CDR3 has 16 residues. DNA for the CDR3: TGTGCCAGCAGCTTAAGACAGGGATTGGGCCAAGAGACCCAGTACTTC. Translating gives CASSLRQGLGQETQYF.

The rearrangement joins TRBV7-2 to TRBJ2-1; no reliable D call. Germline CDR1 is SGHTA and CDR2 is FQGNSA. The CDR3 is 16 amino acids. Trimming removed 1 base from V and 2 bases from J, with 12 bases in between. CDR3 protein: CASSLVDRRPYNEQFF. In DNA, the CDR3 is TGTGCCAGCAGCTTAGTGGATAGAAGGCCCTACAATGAGCAGTTCTTC.

The rearrangement links TRBV6-1 to TRBJ2-3; D unresolved. The CDR3 covers 15 residues. V gave up 2 bases and J gave up 2 bases, with 11 bases separating them. The germline CDR1 and CDR2 sequences are MNHNS and SASEGT. CDR3 DNA: TGTGCCAGCAGTGAATTCGGTCCAAACACAGATACGCAGTATTTT. Its protein product is CASSEFGPNTDTQYF.

J is TRBJ2-3 and V is TRBV24-1; TRBD1 or TRBD2 may be the D gene (5 bases each). V gave up 4 bases and J gave up 4 bases, with 17 bases separating them. The CDR3 has 16 amino acids. The germline V gene has CDR1 KGHDR and CDR2 SFDVKD. This chain's CDR3 is CATSDPGRRGADTQYF. In DNA, the CDR3 is TGTGCCACCAGTGACCCCGGTCGCAGAGGGGCAGATACGCAGTATTTT.

The V and J genes are TRBV7-2 and TRBJ1-1, with a weak D call TRBD1 (5 bases). Trimming removed 6 bases at V and 1 base at J, with 15 bases between. Germline loops: CDR1 SGHTA, CDR2 FQGNSA. This CDR3 has 15 amino acids. The CDR3 spells CASRWSAGGNTEAFF. CDR3 DNA sequence: TGTGCCAGCAGATGGTCGGCGGGGGGGAACACTGAAGCTTTCTTT.